The next 19 T cell receptor beta chains were all read from a single sample in a study of CD8 T cells in Susac syndrome. Random-hexamer reverse transcription was applied to about 0.45 to 1 ug RNA. Each CDR3 protein is one row after TCRdb ran MiXCR on the immunoSEQ multiplex PCR reads. The profile shows about 94,000 distinct CDR3 sequences, around 94% of them singletons. Sequencing was performed on CD4+ T cells from PBMCs. All receptors derive from a human donor with Susac syndrome.

The rearrangement links TRBV6-5 to TRBJ1-1; unclear D gene. The CDR3 sequence is 15 residues long. The germline V and J ends were trimmed by 0 bases and 0 bases, with 8 bases remaining between them. The germline gives CDR1 MNHEY, CDR2 SVGAGI. The CDR3 protein is CASSYSSEMNTEAFF. The CDR3 region has the DNA TGTGCCAGCAGTTACTCATCTGAGATGAACACTGAAGCTTTCTTT.

The chain recombines TRBV9 with TRBJ1-6, with D unclear. The CDR3 extends over 14 amino acids. V lost 0 bases, J lost 7 bases, and 8 bases lay in between. Germline V lookup: CDR1 SGDLS, CDR2 YYNGEE. The DNA of the CDR3 is TGTGCCAGCAGCGTAGGGCGTCCGAATTCACCCCTCCACTTT. It codes for CASSVGRPNSPLHF.

In DNA form, the CDR3 reads TGTGCCAGCAGTTACTCGATGGGGGGCTATAGCAATCAGCCCCAGCATTTT. It specifies CASSYSMGGYSNQPQHF. The genes are TRBV6-2 or TRBV6-3 and TRBJ1-5; TRBD1 is a possible D gene (6 bases). CDR3 length: 17 amino acids. CDR1 MNHEY and CDR2 SVGEGT come from the germline V gene. The ends were cut back, 0 bases at V and 0 bases at J, with 12 bases in the middle.

The chain carries TRBV28 and TRBJ2-5; 7 bases are shared with TRBD1. CDR3 length equals 16 residues. Germline CDR1 and CDR2: MDHEN and SYDVKM. V shed 6 bases, J shed 1 base, and the junction held 11 bases outside the gene matches. The CDR3 reads CASSKAEGQIQETQYF. In DNA form, the CDR3 reads TGTGCCAGCAGCAAGGCAGAGGGACAGATCCAAGAGACCCAGTACTTC.

The chain couples TRBV6-5 to TRBJ2-1; 9 bases agree with TRBD1. The V gene end was trimmed by 6 bases and the J gene end by 6 bases; junction bases not matched to a gene: 9. CDR1 and CDR2 (germline): MNHEY, SVGAGI. The CDR3 covers 15 residues. CDR3 nucleotide sequence: TGTGCCAGCAGCTCGGGACAGGGCCTCTCCAATGAGCAGTTCTTC. Amino acid sequence: CASSSGQGLSNEQFF.

J is TRBJ2-1 and V is TRBV6-2 or TRBV6-3; no definite D call. V was trimmed by 10 bases and J by 2 bases, leaving 6 bases between them. The CDR3 runs to 11 residues. CDR1 is MNHEY and CDR2 is SVGEGT in the germline V gene. CDR3 in amino acids: CATSAYNEQFF. The DNA for the CDR3 is TGTGCCACCTCTGCCTACAATGAGCAGTTCTTC.

This clonotype was detected once. The chain couples TRBV30 to TRBJ2-1; 15 nucleotides match TRBD2. Germline values: CDR1 GTSNPN, CDR2 SVGIG (reference sequence). Losses at the gene ends were 1 base for V and 8 bases for J; bases not matched to a gene: 3. This CDR3 region has 15 residues. The CDR3 DNA reads TGTGCCTGGAGTGGGACTAGCGGGGGGGCCCATGAGCAGTTCTTC. This sequence encodes CAWSGTSGGAHEQFF.

The J gene is TRBJ1-1, the V gene TRBV9, with unresolved D. The length of the CDR3 is 16 residues. V lost 3 bases to trimming and J lost 2 bases, with 17 bases between them. Germline values: CDR1 SGDLS, CDR2 YYNGEE. The CDR3 here is CASSASIKTANTEAFF. The CDR3 region has the DNA TGTGCCAGCAGCGCCTCTATTAAGACGGCTAACACTGAAGCTTTCTTT.

The chain couples TRBV3-1 to TRBJ2-7; TRBD2 is a possible D gene (5 bases). V lost 4 bases to trimming and J lost 6 bases, with 16 bases between them. The CDR3 has 14 amino acids. Germline CDR1 is LGHDT and CDR2 is YNNKEL (reference sequence). CDR3: CASSPARRSGEQYF. CDR3 sequence (DNA): TGTGCCAGCAGCCCAGCCCGGAGGTCGGGCGAGCAGTACTTC.

The gene calls are TRBV30 and TRBJ1-5; tentative D call: TRBD1 (6 bases). Looked up from germline, CDR1 is GTSNPN and CDR2 is SVGIG (reference sequence). This CDR3 has 15 amino acids. V dropped 2 bases and J dropped 7 bases, with 18 bases sitting between them. CDR3 DNA: TGTGCCTGGAGTCGCATATCAGGGGCGGTACAGCCCCAGCATTTT. This encodes CAWSRISGAVQPQHF.

The rearrangement joins TRBV2 to TRBJ2-4; 7 nucleotides align to TRBD2. Germline CDR1 is SNHLY and CDR2 is FYNNEI. This CDR3 contains 16 residues. Germline trimming cut 7 bases from V and 0 bases from J; bases unmatched to any gene: 9. CDR3 DNA: TGTGCCAGCACCGAATCGGGGGGTTTAGCCAAAAACATTCAGTACTTC. It encodes CASTESGGLAKNIQYF.

This chain links TRBV6-5 with TRBJ2-1; TRBD2 matches at 8 bases. This CDR3 has 17 amino acids. The junction had 9 bases not matched to a gene; V was cut back by 4 bases and J by 1 base. Germline V gene data show CDR1 as MNHEY and CDR2 as SVGAGI. The CDR3 sequence: CASSSLFERGSYNEQFF. The CDR3 DNA follows: TGTGCCAGCAGTTCCCTCTTTGAGCGGGGGTCCTACAATGAGCAGTTCTTC.

This clonotype was recorded once. The V gene is TRBV7-2, the J gene TRBJ2-5; TRBD1 aligns across 9 bases. The trim removed 4 bases at V and 5 bases at J, leaving 11 bases unmatched. This CDR3 comprises 16 residues. Germline V gene data show CDR1 as SGHTA and CDR2 as FQGNSA. In DNA, the CDR3 is TGTGCCAGCAGCTCCTCTTGGACAGGGGACGGGGAGACCCAGTACTTC. It is translated as CASSSSWTGDGETQYF.

This chain uses TRBV20-1 with TRBJ1-1; the match to TRBD1 covers 7 bases. V shed 6 bases, J shed 5 bases, and the junction held 9 bases outside the gene matches. Germline V CDR1 and CDR2: DFQATT, SNEGSKA (reference sequence). The CDR3 is made up of 13 amino acids. The CDR3: CSAIRPGQTEAFF. DNA of the CDR3: TGCAGTGCCATTCGACCGGGACAGACTGAAGCTTTCTTT.

This clonotype appeared a few times. The chain couples TRBV6-5 to TRBJ2-7, with D possibly TRBD2 on 6 matching bases. The CDR3 consists of 15 residues. Germline CDR1 reads MNHEY; CDR2 reads SVGAGI. Trimming left V 0 bases short and J 4 bases short, with 13 bases between. DNA of the CDR3: TGTGCCAGCAGTTACTCGCGGGGAACGTTTTACGAGCAGTACTTC. Translating it yields CASSYSRGTFYEQYF.

The gene calls are TRBV12-3 or TRBV12-4 and TRBJ2-3, with D perhaps matching TRBD1 (5 bases). V lost 6 bases and J 4 bases, leaving 8 bases between the germline ends. CDR3 size: 12 residues. CDR3: CASRPTADTQYF. The CDR3 coding sequence is TGTGCCAGCAGGCCGACAGCAGATACGCAGTATTTT.

This chain joins TRBV20-1 and TRBJ2-2; D unclear. Per the germline V gene, CDR1 is DFQATT and CDR2 is SNEGSKA (reference sequence). Trimming shortened V by 3 bases and J by 5 bases, and 13 bases separated the two germline ends. CDR3 length equals 14 residues. DNA of the CDR3: TGCAGTGCTAGTAAAACGGTCGCTACCGGGGAGCTGTTTTTT. Translation gives CSASKTVATGELFF.

The rearrangement joins TRBV29-1 to TRBJ1-2; D is ambiguous. The germline V gene has CDR1 SQVTM and CDR2 ANQGSEA. V was clipped by 6 bases and J by 3 bases, with 17 bases between them. This CDR3 region has 14 residues. CDR3 nucleotides: TGCAGCGTGGCGGCCGGAGCGATGTACTATGGCTACACCTTC. Translation gives CSVAAGAMYYGYTF.

This rearrangement joins TRBV19 to TRBJ1-1, with D maybe TRBD1 (5 bases). The CDR3 has 16 amino acids. The germline V gene has CDR1 LNHDA and CDR2 SQIVND (reference sequence). Trimming took 2 bases from V and 4 from J, leaving 17 bases between them. The CDR3 here is CASSINRWGFGTEAFF. CDR3 bases: TGTGCCAGTAGTATAAATCGGTGGGGGTTCGGCACTGAAGCTTTCTTT.